One sample yielded the 8 T cell receptor beta chains listed below, sequenced in a study of blood T cell repertoires in COVID-19. Sequencing was performed with immunoSEQ multiplex PCR; in TCRdb, only in-frame clones are kept and a portion is missing. This table has some 46,000 clones, 80% to 90% appearing once. Sequencing was carried out using peripheral blood. The receptor set was obtained from a man in his 60s with active COVID-19.

DNA for the CDR3: TGTGCCACCAGCAGAGATATGGGAGGCAGTTCACCCCTCCACTTT. This codes for CATSRDMGGSSPLHF. The J gene is TRBJ1-6, the V gene TRBV15, with D unclear. There are 15 residues in the CDR3. CDR1 is LNHNV and CDR2 is YYDKDF in the germline V gene (reference sequence). V lost 0 bases and J lost 9, with 12 bases in between.

The genes are TRBV5-1 and TRBJ2-7; 8 bases are shared with TRBD1. Germline CDR1 reads SGHRS; CDR2 reads YFSETQ. The CDR3 is 14 amino acids. J was trimmed by 3 bases and V by 4 bases; bases with no gene match: 6. The CDR3 region has the DNA TGCGCCAGCAGCCCGCGGACAGGGAACTACGAGCAGTACTTC. Its translation: CASSPRTGNYEQYF.

This clone showed up just once. The V call is TRBV5-1, the J call TRBJ2-7; a weak D match, TRBD1 (5 bases). From germline, CDR1 is SGHRS and CDR2 YFSETQ. V lost 1 base and J 5 bases, leaving 16 bases between the germline ends. The CDR3 is 15 residues long. The CDR3 DNA reads as TGCGCCAGCAGCTTGCATAACAGGCAGATCGACGAGCAGTACTTC. Its protein is CASSLHNRQIDEQYF.

This chain connects TRBV19 to TRBJ1-5; D gene ambiguous. Germline V gene data show CDR1 as LNHDA and CDR2 as SQIVND (reference sequence). The CDR3 consists of 15 residues. Trimming removed 3 bases at V and 0 bases at J, with 9 bases between. The CDR3 here is CASSISPYSNQPQHF. Here the CDR3 DNA reads TGTGCCAGTAGTATTAGTCCGTATAGCAATCAGCCCCAGCATTTT.

The rearrangement joins TRBV5-4 to TRBJ2-7; 14 bases line up with TRBD2. Germline trimming cut 4 bases from V and 1 base from J; bases unmatched to any gene: 13. Germline CDR1 and CDR2: SGHNT and YYREEE (reference sequence). The CDR3 covers 19 residues. For the CDR3, the DNA is TGTGCCAGCAGCCCCGGTCCCAGGACTAGCGGGAGGACATCCTACGAGCAGTACTTC. Translating it yields CASSPGPRTSGRTSYEQYF.

CDR3 region: CASSPRLAGGYNEQFF. The DNA for the CDR3 is TGTGCCAGTAGTCCCCGACTAGCGGGGGGATACAATGAGCAGTTCTTC. This chain joins TRBV19 and TRBJ2-1; TRBD2 matches at 13 bases. This CDR3 contains 16 residues. The germline V gene has CDR1 LNHDA and CDR2 SQIVND (reference sequence). Trimming removed 5 bases from V and 4 bases from J; junction bases left unmatched: 5.

The J gene is TRBJ2-3, the V gene TRBV7-8, with TRBD2 matching over 7 bases. The CDR3 runs to 15 residues. The junction had 9 bases not matched to a gene; V was cut back by 6 bases and J by 3 bases. CDR1 and CDR2 (germline): SGHVS, FQNEAQ. The CDR3 DNA reads TGTGCCAGCAGGGGTGGCGGGAGCGGGACAGATACGCAGTATTTT. The encoded protein is CASRGGGSGTDTQYF.

The V and J genes are TRBV19 and TRBJ1-5; D unresolved. There are 14 residues in the CDR3. Trimming removed 3 bases from V and 0 bases from J, with 6 bases in between. Germline V CDR1 and CDR2: LNHDA, SQIVND (reference sequence). This CDR3 is CASSIGISNQPQHF. In DNA form, the CDR3 reads TGTGCCAGTAGTATCGGGATTAGCAATCAGCCCCAGCATTTT.